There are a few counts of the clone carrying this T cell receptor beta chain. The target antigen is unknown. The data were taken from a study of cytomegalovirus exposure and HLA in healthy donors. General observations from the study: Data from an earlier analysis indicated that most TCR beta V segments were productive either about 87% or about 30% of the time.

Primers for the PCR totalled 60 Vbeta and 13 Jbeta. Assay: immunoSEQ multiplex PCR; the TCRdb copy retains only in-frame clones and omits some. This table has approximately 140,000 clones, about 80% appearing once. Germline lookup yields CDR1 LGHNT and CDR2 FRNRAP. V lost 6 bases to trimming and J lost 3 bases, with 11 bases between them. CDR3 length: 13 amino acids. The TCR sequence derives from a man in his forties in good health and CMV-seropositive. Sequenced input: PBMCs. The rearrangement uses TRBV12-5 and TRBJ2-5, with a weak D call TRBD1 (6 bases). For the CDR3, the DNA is TGTGCTAGTGGACACAGGGTTGAAGAGACCCAGTACTTC. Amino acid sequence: CASGHRVEETQYF.